This T cell receptor beta chain comes out of a study of blood T cell repertoires in COVID-19. Background on the study: COVID-19 samples from acute and convalescent phases originated in the United States, Italy and Spain.

Methods used by the authors: Quantification of nucleated cells was approximated via reference gene primer amplification. Profiled with immunoSEQ multiplex PCR; TCRdb holds only in-frame clones, not every one. That table gives V, J and clone size, and the DNA gave D and trimming. The sample includes around 250,000 clones, around four fifths of them seen just once. Germline V CDR1 and CDR2: SQVTM, ANQGSEA. V was clipped by 4 bases and J by 0 bases, with 13 bases between them. The CDR3 covers 15 residues. The sequenced material came from peripheral blood. This TCR derives from a man aged 30-40 years who had recovered from COVID-19. The gene calls are TRBV29-1 and TRBJ1-3; TRBD1 might be the D (5 bases). CDR3 in DNA: TGCAGCGTTGGGGGGTCGGGGGGCTCTGGAAACACCATATATTTT. It encodes CSVGGSGGSGNTIYF.